This passage covers 4 T cell receptor beta chains from one sample sequenced in a study of blood T cell repertoires in COVID-19 (dated by TCRdb to 2018 to 2021). Receptor libraries were prepared by the immunoSEQ multiplex PCR assay. The immuneACCESS repertoire file appears here via TCRdb, limited to in-frame rearrangements. These files lack a portion of the clones; in checked studies, under half of the deficit traces to unresolved V genes, and the cause of the others is not known. The sample table shows fewer than 500,000 clones, and 81% are seen once. Clones ranked in the top ten supply more than 0.85% of the sample. The sequencing input was peripheral blood. Source of these receptors: a human donor with acute or convalescent COVID-19. The donor label of this sample is uncertain.

The chain links TRBV6-5 to TRBJ1-5; 7 nucleotides align to TRBD1. The CDR3 has 15 amino acids. V lost 7 bases and J lost 2; bases outside the gene matches: 8. The germline CDR1 and CDR2 sequences are MNHEY and SVGAGI. In DNA form, the CDR3 reads TGTGCCAGCAACCGACAGGGAGTGGGCAATCAGCCCCAGCATTTT. The encoded protein is CASNRQGVGNQPQHF.

About this clone: Other DNA sequences in the same sample also yield this CDR3. The CDR3 protein is CASSIQGNSPLHF. Written as DNA, the CDR3 is TGTGCCAGTAGTATACAGGGTAATTCACCCCTCCACTTT. V usage is TRBV19 and J usage is TRBJ1-6; D possibly corresponds to TRBD1 (5 bases). Per germline, CDR1 LNHDA and CDR2 SQIVND (reference sequence). The V end lost 2 bases, the J end lost 6 bases, and 5 bases lay between the germline ends. The CDR3 is 13 residues long.

The V gene is TRBV20-1, the J gene TRBJ2-7; D is ambiguous. Germline lookup yields CDR1 DFQATT and CDR2 SNEGSKA (reference sequence). The germline V and J ends were trimmed by 6 bases and 4 bases, with 10 bases remaining between them. CDR3 size: 11 residues. Written as DNA, the CDR3 is TGCAGTGCCGGCAGCGCGTACGAGCAGTACTTC. It specifies CSAGSAYEQYF.

V is TRBV29-1 and J is TRBJ1-1, with TRBD1 identical over 8 bases. The V gene's germline CDR1 is SQVTM and CDR2 ANQGSEA. The CDR3 is 11 amino acids. Trimming at V came to 7 bases and at J to 7 bases, leaving 5 bases not matched to a gene. CDR3 amino acids: CSGGQGLEAFF. CDR3 nucleotide sequence: TGCAGCGGTGGACAGGGCCTTGAAGCTTTCTTT.